Following are 14 T cell receptor beta chains from one sample sequenced in a study of blood T cell repertoires in COVID-19. The repertoire was sequenced with immunoSEQ multiplex PCR; TCRdb's copy has only in-frame clones and lacks some. The sample records 130,000 to 150,000 clones, approximately 80% being singletons. The material sequenced was peripheral blood. Receptor source: a woman aged 40 to 50 with active or convalescent COVID-19.

V and J are TRBV2 and TRBJ2-1; TRBD2 matches 8 bases. The CDR3 is made up of 15 amino acids. With 7 bases clipped from V and 0 bases from J, the junction kept 5 bases outside the gene matches. The germline CDR1 and CDR2 sequences are SNHLY and FYNNEI. CDR3 residues: CASIAGPSSYNEQFF. CDR3 sequence (DNA): TGTGCCAGCATAGCGGGGCCAAGCTCCTACAATGAGCAGTTCTTC. The full variable domain, with the rest looked up from reference TRBV2 and TRBJ2-1, is EPEVTQTPSHQVTQMGQEVILRCVPISNHLYFYWYRQILGQKVEFLVSFYNNEISEKSEIFDDQFSVERPDGSNFTLKIRSTKLEDSAMYFCASIAGPSSYNEQFFGPGTRLTVL.

This chain uses TRBV6-5 with TRBJ1-1, with 11 bases identical to TRBD1. Unmatched junction bases numbered 7, after V lost 4 bases and J lost 3 bases. The length of the CDR3 is 16 residues. Germline CDR1 MNHEY, CDR2 SVGAGI. DNA of the CDR3: TGTGCCAGCAGTTCCCGGGACAGGGGGGCGGACACTGAAGCTTTCTTT. Translated, it gives CASSSRDRGADTEAFF.

V and J are TRBV7-9 and TRBJ1-2; D remains ambiguous. V lost 1 base and J lost 8, with 5 bases in between. Germline CDR1 reads SEHNR; CDR2 reads FQNEAQ (reference sequence). The length of the CDR3 is 11 residues. The CDR3: CASSLGRGYTF. Written as DNA, the CDR3 is TGTGCCAGCAGCTTAGGCCGGGGCTACACCTTC. Together with reference TRBV7-9 and TRBJ1-2, the CDR3 gives the full variable domain: DTGVSQNPRHKITKRGQNVTFRCDPISEHNRLYWYRQTLGQGPEFLTYFQNEAQLEKSRLLSDRFSAERPKGSFSTLEIQRTEQGDSAMYLCASSLGRGYTFGSGTRLTVV.

V gene TRBV7-2 combines with J gene TRBJ2-5; TRBD2 matches 13 bases. The junction had 3 bases not matched to a gene; V was cut back by 7 bases and J by 1 base. There are 15 residues in the CDR3. CDR1 and CDR2 from the germline V gene are SGHTA and FQGNSA. CDR3 region: CASTRLAGGQETQYF. The CDR3 nucleotides read TGTGCCAGCACTCGACTAGCGGGGGGCCAAGAGACCCAGTACTTC.

V usage is TRBV7-9 and J usage is TRBJ1-2; D is perhaps TRBD1 (6 bases). V was cut by 5 bases and J by 0 bases, with 13 bases left in between. The germline gives CDR1 SEHNR, CDR2 FQNEAQ (reference sequence). The CDR3 is made up of 15 amino acids. For the CDR3, the DNA is TGTGCCAGCAGCCGTGAACAGGGATCTAACTATGGCTACACCTTC. Translating it yields CASSREQGSNYGYTF.

The chain is built from TRBV28 and TRBJ2-1; 7 nucleotides align to TRBD1. Germline loops: CDR1 MDHEN, CDR2 SYDVKM. CDR3 size: 15 residues. Trimming at V came to 3 bases and at J to 3 bases, leaving 5 bases not matched to a gene. Here the CDR3 reads CASSFTGTVYNEQFF. The CDR3 nucleotides are TGTGCCAGCAGTTTCACCGGGACAGTCTACAATGAGCAGTTCTTC.

The V call is TRBV18, the J call TRBJ1-1, with D unclear. With 4 bases removed from V and 1 base from J, the gap between germline ends came to 4 bases. Germline loops: CDR1 KGHSH, CDR2 LQKENI. The CDR3 contains 12 residues. The CDR3 sequence: CASSHRNTEAFF. Here the CDR3 DNA reads TGTGCCAGCTCACACAGGAACACTGAAGCTTTCTTT.

A single count supports this clone. The chain combines TRBV3-1 (or the pseudogene TRBV3-2) with TRBJ2-1; no reliable D call. The CDR3 has 14 amino acids. Germline CDR1 LGHDT, CDR2 YNNKEL (reference sequence). Trimming took off 4 bases at V and 5 bases at J, with 12 bases between the two ends. The CDR3 loop reads CASSPPTPHNEQFF. CDR3 DNA: TGTGCCAGCAGCCCGCCAACACCACACAATGAGCAGTTCTTC.

This chain connects TRBV7-2 to TRBJ2-1; D not resolved. The CDR3 is made up of 16 amino acids. The germline V and J ends were trimmed by 1 base and 2 bases, with 12 bases remaining between them. Germline V lookup: CDR1 SGHTA, CDR2 FQGNSA. In DNA, the CDR3 is TGTGCCAGCAGCTTAGACCCAGTTACCACCTACAATGAGCAGTTCTTC. It translates to CASSLDPVTTYNEQFF. The full variable domain, rest sourced from reference TRBV7-2 and TRBJ2-1, is GAGVSQSPSNKVTEKGKDVELRCDPISGHTALYWYRQSLGQGLEFLIYFQGNSAPDKSGLPSDRFSAERTGGSVSTLTIQRTQQEDSAVYLCASSLDPVTTYNEQFFGPGTRLTVL.

This chain uses TRBV5-1 with TRBJ1-4; possible D gene TRBD1, 6 bases. Germline V gives CDR1 SGHRS, CDR2 YFSETQ. There are 15 residues in the CDR3. Between the trimmed V and J ends, which lost 0 bases and 5 bases, there was a span of 11 bases. This CDR3 is CASSLEGRGNEKLFF. The CDR3 nucleotides are TGCGCCAGCAGCTTGGAGGGGAGGGGGAATGAAAAACTGTTTTTT.

CDR3 coding DNA: TGTGCCAGCACTCAATCGGGGATTGAAGCTTTCTTT. Its translation is CASTQSGIEAFF. The chain carries TRBV6-5 and TRBJ1-1; D call uncertain. The CDR3 is 12 residues long. CDR1 is MNHEY, CDR2 SVGAGI, per germline. Deletions cut 7 bases from V and 7 bases from J, with 13 bases between.

This clone was counted only a few times. The J gene is TRBJ1-1, the V gene TRBV29-1; possible D gene TRBD1, 6 bases. Germline V lookup: CDR1 SQVTM, CDR2 ANQGSEA. V lost 6 bases to trimming and J lost 7 bases, with 18 bases between them. The CDR3 loop spans 13 amino acids. CDR3 coding DNA: TGCAGCGTCGCTATCCTACAGGGTGGTGAAGCTTTCTTT. Amino acids: CSVAILQGGEAFF.

The genes are TRBV28 and TRBJ1-2, with TRBD1 identical over 10 bases. The trim removed 5 bases at V and 6 bases at J, leaving 12 bases unmatched. The CDR3 is 16 amino acids. The germline CDR1 and CDR2 sequences are MDHEN and SYDVKM. In DNA form, the CDR3 reads TGTGCCAGCAGTCCCCTATCCTCCGGGACAGGGGATGGCTACACCTTC. Translation gives CASSPLSSGTGDGYTF.

This clone was observed a single time. The CDR3 reads CATSDRGNYGYTF. The CDR3 DNA follows: TGTGCCACCAGTGATCGGGGGAACTATGGCTACACCTTC. The rearrangement uses TRBV24-1 and TRBJ1-2; D possibly corresponds to TRBD1 (5 bases). Germline loops: CDR1 KGHDR, CDR2 SFDVKD. V shed 3 bases and J shed 2 bases, with 6 bases lying between them. The CDR3 contains 13 residues.